What follows is one T cell receptor (beta chain) and its context. Source study methods: Amplification from reference gene primers served as the basis for estimated nucleated cell counts. Assay: immunoSEQ multiplex PCR; the TCRdb copy retains only in-frame clones and omits some. That table furnishes V, J and clone size, whereas the DNA furnished D and trimming. The sample consists of over 120,000 clones, more than 80% of them appearing once. This record belongs to a study of blood T cell repertoires in COVID-19. Study summary: Sites in the United States, Italy and Spain provided acute and convalescent COVID-19 samples. Sources were T cells, B-cell-depleted T cells, or PBMCs; the material itself was cDNA or gDNA.

This CDR3 comprises 14 residues. Trimming left V 1 base short and J 0 bases short, with 7 bases between. Germline V CDR1 and CDR2: SGHTA, FQGNSA. This receptor was identified in a human donor in a cohort sampled during active COVID-19. Sequencing used peripheral blood. The chain has TRBV7-2 and TRBJ2-7, with D perhaps matching TRBD1 (6 bases). CDR3 sequence: CASSLDRASYEQYF. The CDR3 nucleotides read TGTGCCAGCAGCTTAGACAGGGCCTCCTACGAGCAGTACTTC.